The sequence of this T cell receptor beta chain was determined in a study of T cell responses to AZD1222 COVID-19 vaccine. Notes on the study in general: Sampled repertoires all dated from after the peak T cell response.

On this clone itself: Antigen: not known.

In germline, CDR1 is KGHSY, CDR2 FQNENV. Trimming removed 3 bases from V and 4 bases from J, with 9 bases in between. This CDR3 contains 13 residues. Sequencing used immunoSEQ multiplex PCR; TCRdb keeps in-frame clones, though not all of them. This table has about 130,000 clones, roughly 92% appearing once. The source of this sequence is an adult who received the AZD1222 COVID-19 vaccine. The material sequenced was peripheral blood, taken 28 days after the second AZD1222 dose. The chain is built from TRBV16 and TRBJ1-2; unclear D gene. The DNA for the CDR3 is TGTGCCAGCAGCCAGAAGCAGGTCTATGGCTACACCTTC. Translation: CASSQKQVYGYTF.